One sample yielded the 8 T cell receptor beta chains listed below, sequenced in a study of response to subunit inactivated influenza vaccine. TCRdb itself ran the RT-PCR reads through MiXCR, one entry per CDR3 protein. The data hold 540,000 or so distinct CDR3 sequences, with over 10% observed a single time. The input for sequencing was PBMCs from blood, taken about 40 days after vaccination. The source of these receptors is a man aged 45-65 years who received an inactivated influenza vaccine.

The chain has TRBV7-6 and TRBJ2-1; a weak D match, TRBD1 (6 bases). The CDR3 consists of 14 residues. V lost 3 bases and J 9 bases, leaving 15 bases between the germline ends. The germline V gene has CDR1 SGHVS and CDR2 FNYEAQ. The DNA of the CDR3 is TGTGCCAGCAGCTTCGGGACACGGGTCGGTGAGCAGTTCTTC. Residues: CASSFGTRVGEQFF.

This clonotype showed up many times. The rearrangement uses TRBV5-1 and TRBJ1-2, with 10 bases matching TRBD1. The CDR3 is 14 residues long. The junction had 5 bases not matched to a gene; V was cut back by 2 bases and J by 7 bases. CDR1 and CDR2 from the germline V gene are SGHRS and YFSETQ. The CDR3 coding sequence is TGCGCCAGCAGCTTCGGACAGGGGGAAAGTGGCTACACCTTC. Translation: CASSFGQGESGYTF.

This chain connects TRBV5-1 to TRBJ2-5; 13 bases are a match to TRBD2. J was trimmed by 2 bases and V by 4 bases; bases with no gene match: 5. This CDR3 is built from 16 residues. The germline CDR1 and CDR2 sequences are SGHRS and YFSETQ. CDR3 region: CASSGGLAGKQETQYF. CDR3 coding DNA: TGCGCCAGCAGCGGGGGACTAGCGGGAAAGCAAGAGACCCAGTACTTC. Complete variable domain (other parts from reference TRBV5-1 and TRBJ2-5): KAGVTQTPRYLIKTRGQQVTLSCSPISGHRSVSWYQQTPGQGLQFLFEYFSETQRNKGNFPGRFSGRQFSNSRSEMNVSTLELGDSALYLCASSGGLAGKQETQYFGPGTRLLVL.

The chain recombines TRBV7-9 with TRBJ2-3; 8 bases align to TRBD2. This CDR3 has 15 amino acids. CDR1 and CDR2 from the germline V gene are SEHNR and FQNEAQ (reference sequence). V lost 2 bases and J lost 2; bases outside the gene matches: 3. In DNA form, the CDR3 reads TGTGCCAGCAGCTTAAAGCGGGGGAACACAGATACGCAGTATTTT. Amino acids: CASSLKRGNTDTQYF.

This clonotype was seen a handful of times. The V call is TRBV12-3 or TRBV12-4, the J call TRBJ2-3, with TRBD2 matching over 7 bases. V was pared by 3 bases and J by 1 base, with 1 base of the junction left unmatched. The CDR3 loop spans 14 amino acids. The CDR3 spells CASSFREGTDTQYF. DNA of the CDR3: TGTGCCAGCAGTTTCCGGGAGGGCACAGATACGCAGTATTTT.

Ten or more counts support this clonotype. The V call is TRBV6-2 or TRBV6-3, the J call TRBJ2-1, with a weak D call TRBD2 (5 bases). Trimming took 5 bases from V and 15 from J, leaving 20 bases between them. The CDR3 is 13 residues long. CDR1 is MNHEY and CDR2 is SVGEGT in the germline V gene. The CDR3 bases are TGTGCCAGCAGTCGAGGGTCGGAATTGGTGTTGTTCTTC. Amino acid sequence: CASSRGSELVLFF.

In this sample, this clonotype turned up many times. The V call is TRBV12-3 or TRBV12-4, the J call TRBJ1-5; D is uncertain. This CDR3 has 14 amino acids. V gave up 5 bases and J gave up 4 bases, with 12 bases separating them. The CDR3 region is CASSPHNGNQPQHF. CDR3 DNA: TGTGCCAGCAGTCCGCACAATGGGAATCAGCCCCAGCATTTT.

This clonotype was detected a few times. V and J are TRBV6-5 and TRBJ1-2; D remains ambiguous. CDR1 is MNHEY and CDR2 is SVGAGI in the germline V gene. V was trimmed by 0 bases and J by 4 bases, leaving 9 bases between them. This CDR3 region has 14 residues. CDR3 sequence reads: CASSYSASFYGYTF. The DNA for the CDR3 is TGTGCCAGCAGTTACTCGGCTAGTTTCTATGGCTACACCTTC.